This T cell receptor beta chain stems from a study of shared clonotypes between healthy human individuals. Study results and caveats: Clonotypes that were shared across a handful of donors made up 4.5% to 5% of naive CD4 clonotypes.

About this clone itself: Its antigen is not known.

TCRdb's table, derived via immunoSEQ multiplex PCR, lists solely in-frame clones and lacks some. The data hold 950,000 to 1,300,000 clones, with 65% to 80% observed a single time. The V end was cut by 6 bases, the J end by 2 bases, with 10 bases between. The CDR3 covers 13 residues. Germline CDR1 and CDR2: LNHDA and SQIVND (reference sequence). From CD4+ cells came CD45RA+ naive and CD45RA-negative memory subsets. V usage is TRBV19 and J usage is TRBJ1-1, with D tentatively TRBD1 (6 bases). This receptor was obtained from a man younger than 35 in good health. Sample: memory CD4+ T cells sorted from blood. Subset reported: CD45RA-negative fraction. The chain's CDR3 is CASSHRANTEAFF. CDR3 in DNA: TGTGCCAGTAGCCACAGGGCAAACACTGAAGCTTTCTTT.